Presented here are 10 T cell receptor beta chains from one specimen sequenced in a study of cytomegalovirus exposure and HLA in healthy donors. PCR used 60 Vbeta primers and 13 Jbeta primers. TCRdb's copy holds only in-frame clones and misses some; the assay was immunoSEQ multiplex PCR. The data hold approximately 130,000 clones, with around 75% observed a single time. Sequences were obtained from PBMCs. The source is a man younger than 40 in good health and CMV-seronegative.

V is TRBV9 and J is TRBJ2-5, with 13 bases identical to TRBD2. The CDR3 totals 15 residues. V lost 3 bases and J lost 5; bases outside the gene matches: 4. In germline, CDR1 is SGDLS, CDR2 YYNGEE. In DNA form, the CDR3 reads TGTGCCAGCAGCGACGGGACTAGCGGGGTCGAGACCCAGTACTTC. Translated: CASSDGTSGVETQYF.

This chain uses TRBV9 with TRBJ2-3, with D tentatively TRBD2 (6 bases). The V and J ends lost 6 bases and 1 base respectively, with 12 bases between them. There are 14 residues in the CDR3. The germline V gene encodes CDR1 SGDLS and CDR2 YYNGEE. The CDR3 sequence: CASTPWGGTDTQYF. CDR3 nucleotides: TGTGCCAGCACCCCCTGGGGGGGCACAGATACGCAGTATTTT. Together with reference TRBV9 and TRBJ2-3, the CDR3 gives the full variable domain: DSGVTQTPKHLITATGQRVTLRCSPRSGDLSVYWYQQSLDQGLQFLIQYYNGEERAKGNILERFSAQQFPDLHSELNLSSLELGDSALYFCASTPWGGTDTQYFGPGTRLTVL.

The chain is built from TRBV7-6 and TRBJ1-6; perhaps TRBD1 as D (5 bases). The CDR3 runs 15 residues. V shed 5 bases and J shed 8 bases, with 16 bases lying between them. Germline V gene lookup returns CDR1 SGHVS and CDR2 FNYEAQ. CDR3 sequence reads: CASSPRPGTDSPLHF. DNA for the CDR3: TGTGCCAGCAGCCCTAGACCGGGGACTGATTCACCCCTCCACTTT.

The CDR3 loop is CASGQGANTIYF. The CDR3 DNA is TGTGCCAGCGGCCAGGGGGCAAACACCATATATTTT. The chain uses TRBV13 and TRBJ1-3; 8 bases map to TRBD1. Trimming cost V 8 bases and J 6 bases; bases outside gene matches: 3. CDR1 and CDR2 (germline): PRHDT, FYEKMQ (reference sequence). The CDR3 sequence is 12 residues long.

This chain joins TRBV11-1 and TRBJ2-5; 8 bases line up with TRBD1. Germline CDR1 is SGHAT and CDR2 is FQDESV (reference sequence). V was pared by 2 bases and J by 5 bases, with 4 bases of the junction left unmatched. The CDR3 is 14 residues long. CDR3 protein: CASSLRQGTETQYF. The CDR3 DNA reads TGTGCCAGCAGCTTAAGACAGGGGACGGAGACCCAGTACTTC.

The CDR3 sequence: CASSPRTGGNSPLHF. The DNA of the CDR3 is TGTGCCAGCAGCCCACGGACAGGGGGGAATTCACCCCTCCACTTT. The chain joins TRBV9 to TRBJ1-6, with 10 bases matching TRBD1. This CDR3 spans 15 amino acids. V shed 4 bases and J 7 bases; nucleotides not matched to a gene: 5. CDR1 and CDR2 (germline): SGDLS, YYNGEE.

The J gene is TRBJ1-2, the V gene TRBV6-5; D possibly corresponds to TRBD1 (6 bases). The ends were cut back, 6 bases at V and 2 bases at J, with 13 bases in the middle. This CDR3 region has 14 residues. Germline CDR1 MNHEY, CDR2 SVGAGI. The DNA for the CDR3 is TGTGCCAGCAGAAACTTGGGACAAAACTATGGCTACACCTTC. Protein: CASRNLGQNYGYTF.

CDR3 sequence: CASRPQTTNEKLFF. DNA of the CDR3: TGCGCCAGCAGACCCCAGACAACTAATGAAAAACTGTTTTTT. V and J are TRBV5-1 and TRBJ1-4; D not resolved. V shed 5 bases and J shed 0 bases, with 8 bases lying between them. Germline values: CDR1 SGHRS, CDR2 YFSETQ. The CDR3 runs 14 residues.

The chain has TRBV5-4 and TRBJ2-7; TRBD2 matches 7 bases. Germline CDR1 and CDR2: SGHNT and YYREEE (reference sequence). The V and J ends lost 1 base and 0 bases, in that order; junction bases with no gene match: 7. This CDR3 is 16 amino acids long. The CDR3 nucleotides read TGTGCCAGCAGCTTGCGCGCGGGAGCCTCCTCCTACGAGCAGTACTTC. As protein: CASSLRAGASSYEQYF. Variable domain in full (rest from reference TRBV5-4 and TRBJ2-7): ETGVTQSPTHLIKTRGQQVTLRCSSQSGHNTVSWYQQALGQGPQFIFQYYREEENGRGNFPPRFSGLQFPNYSSELNVNALELDDSALYLCASSLRAGASSYEQYFGPGTRLTVT.

The rearrangement joins TRBV30 to TRBJ2-1; TRBD2 might be the D (7 bases). Trimming left V 5 bases short and J 8 bases short, with 19 bases between. The CDR3 has 14 amino acids. Germline values: CDR1 GTSNPN, CDR2 SVGIG (reference sequence). Here the CDR3 reads CAWGAGAFLDEQFF. In nucleotides, the CDR3 is TGTGCCTGGGGCGCGGGGGCCTTCTTGGATGAGCAGTTCTTC.